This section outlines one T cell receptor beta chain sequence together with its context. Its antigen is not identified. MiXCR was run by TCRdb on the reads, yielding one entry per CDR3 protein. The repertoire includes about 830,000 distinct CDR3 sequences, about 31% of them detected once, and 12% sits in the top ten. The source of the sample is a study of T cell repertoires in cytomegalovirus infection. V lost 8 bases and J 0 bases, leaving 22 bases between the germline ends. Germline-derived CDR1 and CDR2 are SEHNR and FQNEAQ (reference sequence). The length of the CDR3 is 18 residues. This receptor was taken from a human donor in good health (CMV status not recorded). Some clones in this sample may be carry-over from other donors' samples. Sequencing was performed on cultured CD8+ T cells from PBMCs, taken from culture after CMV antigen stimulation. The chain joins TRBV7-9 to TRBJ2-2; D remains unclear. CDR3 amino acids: CASPSYSNSRANTGELFF. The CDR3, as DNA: TGTGCCAGCCCCAGCTATTCCAACAGTCGCGCGAACACCGGGGAGCTGTTTTTT. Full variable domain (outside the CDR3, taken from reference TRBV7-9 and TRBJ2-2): DTGVSQNPRHKITKRGQNVTFRCDPISEHNRLYWYRQTLGQGPEFLTYFQNEAQLEKSRLLSDRFSAERPKGSFSTLEIQRTEQGDSAMYLCASPSYSNSRANTGELFFGEGSRLTVL.